The 18 T cell receptor beta chains listed next were all sequenced from one sample in a study of molecular identifiers for immune sequencing clone quantification. From the PCR reads, TCRdb called clonotypes with MiXCR, one entry per CDR3 protein. The sample has about 640,000 distinct CDR3 sequences, 15% to 20% seen once. Sequencing used naive CD8+ T cells from blood, with Jurkat cell RNA spiked in. Noted subset: FACS-sorted CD8+CD4-CCR7+CD45RA+ naive T cells. These receptors were taken from a human donor in good health. Some libraries in this study had Jurkat cell RNA spiked in.

The rearrangement links TRBV18 to TRBJ2-2; TRBD1 aligns across 7 bases. V was clipped by 5 bases and J by 5 bases; unmatched bases: 5. Looked up from germline, CDR1 is KGHSH and CDR2 is LQKENI. The CDR3 contains 14 residues. Written as DNA, the CDR3 is TGTGCCAGCTCAAAACCGGGACAGACCGGGGAGCTGTTTTTT. Translating gives CASSKPGQTGELFF.

This clonotype was seen only a few times. This rearrangement joins TRBV6-5 to TRBJ2-7, with 7 bases lining up with TRBD2. Germline V gene lookup returns CDR1 MNHEY and CDR2 SVGAGI. CDR3 length equals 15 residues. With V trimmed by 2 bases and J by 2 bases, 6 bases remained unmatched. The CDR3 reads CASSYRRGTPYEQYF. The CDR3 region has the DNA TGTGCCAGCAGTTACCGGCGGGGGACTCCCTACGAGCAGTACTTC.

At least ten counts were recorded for this clonotype. The V gene is TRBV30, the J gene TRBJ1-3; weak D call: TRBD1 (5 bases). Looked up from germline, CDR1 is GTSNPN and CDR2 is SVGIG (reference sequence). Between the trimmed V and J ends, which lost 5 bases and 4 bases, there was a span of 12 bases. The CDR3 runs to 13 residues. In DNA, the CDR3 is TGTGCCTGGCGGGGGGGGAACGGAAACACCATATATTTT. It codes for CAWRGGNGNTIYF.

As concerns this clonotype: Just one base apart from a much larger clone, this may be a read error. The chain links TRBV6-4 to TRBJ1-3; TRBD1 might be the D (6 bases). This CDR3 contains 17 residues. Germline lookup yields CDR1 MRHNA and CDR2 SNTAGT. The V and J ends lost 8 bases and 4 bases respectively, with 24 bases between them. CDR3: CASGTWDYRDAGNTIYF. DNA for the CDR3: TGTGCCAGCGGTACATGGGATTACAGGGATGCGGGAAACACCATATATTTT.

This clonotype was observed many times. This chain joins TRBV5-6 and TRBJ2-1; maybe TRBD2 (6 bases). The germline V gene encodes CDR1 SGHDT and CDR2 YYEEEE. This CDR3 has 15 amino acids. Between the trimmed V and J ends, which lost 4 bases and 2 bases, there was a span of 13 bases. The CDR3 sequence: CASSSSGAPYNEQFF. CDR3 coding DNA: TGTGCCAGCAGCAGTAGCGGAGCCCCCTACAATGAGCAGTTCTTC. The variable domain in full, with the rest retrieved from reference TRBV5-6 and TRBJ2-1, is DAGVTQSPTHLIKTRGQQVTLRCSPKSGHDTVSWYQQALGQGPQFIFQYYEEEERQRGNFPDRFSGHQFPNYSSELNVNALLLGDSALYLCASSSSGAPYNEQFFGPGTRLTVL.

Many counts were recorded for this clonotype. The chain couples TRBV4-3 to TRBJ1-2, with TRBD1 identical over 7 bases. The CDR3 spans 16 residues. The germline V gene encodes CDR1 LGHNA and CDR2 YSLEER. V dropped 0 bases and J dropped 2; count of bases not matched to a gene: 6. CDR3 coding DNA: TGCGCCAGCAGCCAAGAGTTCGACAGGGCGAACTATGGCTACACCTTC. Protein sequence: CASSQEFDRANYGYTF.

This chain connects TRBV9 to TRBJ2-1; 7 nucleotides align to TRBD2. CDR1 is SGDLS and CDR2 is YYNGEE in the germline V gene. The CDR3 is made up of 15 amino acids. The J segment lost 8 bases and the V segment lost 4 bases, leaving 12 bases of the junction unmatched. The CDR3 reads CASSPPGLRTHEQFF. CDR3 in DNA: TGTGCCAGCAGCCCACCGGGACTACGCACACATGAGCAGTTCTTC.

This sequence joins TRBV12-3 or TRBV12-4 and TRBJ2-5; 7 bases are a match to TRBD2. V lost 3 bases to trimming and J lost 3 bases; unmatched junction nucleotides: 10. This CDR3 has 16 residues. The CDR3 DNA reads as TGTGCCAGCAGTTTGGGGGGGGAATGGAAGGAAGAGACCCAGTACTTC. It is translated as CASSLGGEWKEETQYF.

Note on this clonotype: A much larger clonotype is one base distant, so this may be a read error. The chain is built from TRBV4-1 and TRBJ2-1; no definite D call. The length of the CDR3 is 11 residues. Germline lookup yields CDR1 MGHRA and CDR2 YSYEKL. The CDR3 sequence: CASGQENEQFF. The CDR3 bases are TGCGCCAGCGGCCAAGAGAATGAGCAGTTCTTC.

In this sample, this clonotype turned up many times. The rearrangement links TRBV19 to TRBJ2-1; D unclear. There are 13 residues in the CDR3. Germline loops: CDR1 LNHDA, CDR2 SQIVND (reference sequence). Trimming stripped 5 bases from V and 0 bases from J, with 5 bases between. CDR3 sequence (DNA): TGTGCCAGTAGTTCCCTCTCCTACAATGAGCAGTTCTTC. The encoded protein is CASSSLSYNEQFF.

Ten or more counts support this clonotype. The genes are TRBV14 and TRBJ2-7; the match to TRBD2 covers 7 bases. Unmatched junction bases numbered 2, after V lost 8 bases and J lost 1 base. The CDR3 is 12 residues long. Germline V CDR1 and CDR2: SGHDN, FVKESK. CDR3 protein: CASAGESYEQYF. The CDR3 DNA follows: TGTGCCAGCGCGGGGGAGTCCTACGAGCAGTACTTC.

The chain links TRBV27 to TRBJ2-1; TRBD1 might be the D (6 bases). This CDR3 contains 15 residues. Germline CDR1 and CDR2: MNHEY and SMNVEV (reference sequence). The V and J ends lost 2 bases and 4 bases respectively, with 12 bases between them. CDR3 nucleotide sequence: TGTGCCAGCAGTTTAGGGGGCGCGGTTTACAATGAGCAGTTCTTC. This encodes CASSLGGAVYNEQFF.

This clonotype was seen a handful of times. This rearrangement joins TRBV4-3 to TRBJ1-5; D ambiguous. The V end lost 4 bases, the J end lost 5 bases, and 15 bases lay between the germline ends. CDR3 size: 15 residues. The germline V gene has CDR1 LGHNA and CDR2 YSLEER. CDR3 DNA: TGCGCCAGCAGCCCAGGTAACGGGGAGGATCAGCCCCAGCATTTT. This translates into CASSPGNGEDQPQHF.

This clonotype was observed at least ten times. This chain uses TRBV12-3 or TRBV12-4 with TRBJ2-7; maybe TRBD1 (6 bases). Trimming stripped 6 bases from V and 0 bases from J, with 15 bases between. This CDR3 comprises 15 residues. CDR3 in amino acids: CASRGAGTHSYEQYF. Here the CDR3 DNA reads TGTGCCAGCAGGGGGGCCGGGACACACTCCTACGAGCAGTACTTC.

This clonotype was seen repeatedly, ten times or more. CDR3 region: CSAEKGSGELFF. The DNA for the CDR3 is TGCAGTGCGGAAAAAGGGAGCGGGGAGCTGTTTTTT. The chain is built from TRBV20-1 and TRBJ2-2; maybe TRBD2 (5 bases). The CDR3 length is 12 residues. The ends were cut back, 6 bases at V and 7 bases at J, with 12 bases in the middle. Germline V gives CDR1 DFQATT, CDR2 SNEGSKA (reference sequence).

This clonotype has ten or more counts. The chain combines TRBV7-9 with TRBJ2-5, with D uncertain. V dropped 5 bases and J dropped 5 bases, with 12 bases sitting between them. Per the germline V gene, CDR1 is SEHNR and CDR2 is FQNEAQ (reference sequence). The CDR3 contains 13 residues. The CDR3 loop reads CASSPMRQETQYF. In DNA form, the CDR3 reads TGTGCCAGCAGCCCGATGCGCCAGGAGACCCAGTACTTC.

This clonotype was counted ten times or more. The chain combines TRBV5-6 with TRBJ2-7; D gene unclear. Trimming took 2 bases from V and 3 from J, leaving 9 bases between them. Germline V gene data show CDR1 as SGHDT and CDR2 as YYEEEE. The CDR3 loop spans 13 amino acids. CDR3 bases: TGTGCCAGCAGCTTCTCGGTATACTACGAGCAGTACTTC. Amino acids: CASSFSVYYEQYF.

This clonotype showed up many times. This rearrangement joins TRBV7-9 to TRBJ1-4, with 7 bases matching TRBD1. This CDR3 is built from 18 residues. The V gene end was trimmed by 5 bases and the J gene end by 7 bases; junction bases not matched to a gene: 19. The V gene's germline CDR1 is SEHNR and CDR2 FQNEAQ (reference sequence). CDR3 nucleotide sequence: TGTGCCAGCAGCCCCGGACAGGCAATCTTGTTGAACACTGAAAAACTGTTTTTT. It encodes CASSPGQAILLNTEKLFF.